This T cell receptor beta chain was documented in a study of blood T cells in healthy people across ages. Study in general: Template-switching capture recovered about one barcoded beta molecule per two T cells. Overall study results and limits: Long-lived donors exceeded aged donors in naive CD4+ cells and diversity.

Per sample, a minimum of 6.5 million PBMCs were isolated. It was with a sample-barcoded 5' primer and a J-beta primer mix that a second PCR of roughly 7 to 12 cycles was run. From the 5' RACE reads, TCRdb called clonotypes with MiXCR, one entry per CDR3 protein. Among more than 1,000,000 distinct CDR3 sequences listed, 25% were seen once. A remark on this clonotype: No antigen is known for it.

Germline loops: CDR1 DFQATT, CDR2 SNEGSKA (reference sequence). V gave up 2 bases and J gave up 7 bases; unmatched junction bases: 16. The CDR3 sequence is 17 residues long. Another study also made use of these data, one on T cells of mothers and their children. This second report adds: When the second PCR was run, its M1S primer added sample barcodes and 2-4 random nucleotides.

The receptor was isolated from a girl aged 2 to 9 in good health. The sequenced material came from blood. The J gene is TRBJ2-4, the V gene TRBV20-1; 8 bases line up with TRBD2. CDR3 coding DNA: TGCAGTGCTAGAAACGTGGCGGGGGGTCTTGGTGGGAACATTCAGTACTTC. Amino acids: CSARNVAGGLGGNIQYF.